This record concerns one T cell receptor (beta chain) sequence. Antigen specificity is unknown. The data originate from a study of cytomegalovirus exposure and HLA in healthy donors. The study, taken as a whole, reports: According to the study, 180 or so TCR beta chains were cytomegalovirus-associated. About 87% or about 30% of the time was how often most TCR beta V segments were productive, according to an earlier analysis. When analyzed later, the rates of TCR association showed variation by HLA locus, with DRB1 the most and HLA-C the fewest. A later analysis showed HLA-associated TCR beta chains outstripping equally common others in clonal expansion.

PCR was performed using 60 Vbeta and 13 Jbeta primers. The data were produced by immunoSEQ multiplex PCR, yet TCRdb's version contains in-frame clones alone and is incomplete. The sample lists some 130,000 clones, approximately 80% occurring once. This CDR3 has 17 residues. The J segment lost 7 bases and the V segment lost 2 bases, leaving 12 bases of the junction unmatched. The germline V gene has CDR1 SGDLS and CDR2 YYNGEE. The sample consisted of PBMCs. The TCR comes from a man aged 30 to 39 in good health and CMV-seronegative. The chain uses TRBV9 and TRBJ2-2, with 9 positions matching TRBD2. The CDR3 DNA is TGTGCCAGCAGCGTTGGAGGCGGGAGGGCCGTGGGCGGGGAGCTGTTTTTT. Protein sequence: CASSVGGGRAVGGELFF.